Below, 3 T cell receptor beta chains from the same sample are listed, as sequenced in a study of shared clonotypes between healthy human individuals. Method: immunoSEQ multiplex PCR; TCRdb's copy keeps in-frame clones and lacks some. The table records under 350,000 clones, about nine tenths of them present only once. Sequencing used memory CD8+ T cells sorted from blood. Subset in this sample: CD45RO+ cells pooled with CCR7-negative TemRA cells. The origin of the receptors is a man aged 18 to 30 in good health.

A few counts support this clone. This chain uses TRBV13 with TRBJ2-1; D is tentatively TRBD1 or TRBD2 (6 bases each). From germline, CDR1 is PRHDT and CDR2 FYEKMQ (reference sequence). Trimming took off 3 bases at V and 9 bases at J, with 15 bases between the two ends. The CDR3 is made up of 14 amino acids. CDR3 loop: CASSLEGVKAEQFF. CDR3 DNA: TGTGCCAGCAGCTTGGAGGGGGTAAAGGCTGAGCAGTTCTTC.

The chain couples TRBV10-1 to TRBJ2-7; D might be TRBD2 (6 bases). Trimming cost V 0 bases and J 2 bases, with 23 bases left between them. The CDR3 loop spans 19 amino acids. Germline V CDR1 and CDR2: WNHNN, SYGVQD (reference sequence). CDR3 in amino acids: CASSESVAFTSSTPYEQYF. As DNA, the CDR3 is TGCGCCAGCAGTGAGTCCGTGGCCTTTACTAGCTCTACTCCCTACGAGCAGTACTTC.

The chain couples TRBV9 to TRBJ2-5; 12 bases map to TRBD2. The CDR3 totals 17 residues. Germline values: CDR1 SGDLS, CDR2 YYNGEE. V shed 0 bases and J 4 bases; nucleotides not matched to a gene: 7. The CDR3 reads CASSVGTSGEVRETQYF. DNA for the CDR3: TGTGCCAGCAGCGTAGGGACTAGCGGGGAAGTTAGAGAGACCCAGTACTTC.